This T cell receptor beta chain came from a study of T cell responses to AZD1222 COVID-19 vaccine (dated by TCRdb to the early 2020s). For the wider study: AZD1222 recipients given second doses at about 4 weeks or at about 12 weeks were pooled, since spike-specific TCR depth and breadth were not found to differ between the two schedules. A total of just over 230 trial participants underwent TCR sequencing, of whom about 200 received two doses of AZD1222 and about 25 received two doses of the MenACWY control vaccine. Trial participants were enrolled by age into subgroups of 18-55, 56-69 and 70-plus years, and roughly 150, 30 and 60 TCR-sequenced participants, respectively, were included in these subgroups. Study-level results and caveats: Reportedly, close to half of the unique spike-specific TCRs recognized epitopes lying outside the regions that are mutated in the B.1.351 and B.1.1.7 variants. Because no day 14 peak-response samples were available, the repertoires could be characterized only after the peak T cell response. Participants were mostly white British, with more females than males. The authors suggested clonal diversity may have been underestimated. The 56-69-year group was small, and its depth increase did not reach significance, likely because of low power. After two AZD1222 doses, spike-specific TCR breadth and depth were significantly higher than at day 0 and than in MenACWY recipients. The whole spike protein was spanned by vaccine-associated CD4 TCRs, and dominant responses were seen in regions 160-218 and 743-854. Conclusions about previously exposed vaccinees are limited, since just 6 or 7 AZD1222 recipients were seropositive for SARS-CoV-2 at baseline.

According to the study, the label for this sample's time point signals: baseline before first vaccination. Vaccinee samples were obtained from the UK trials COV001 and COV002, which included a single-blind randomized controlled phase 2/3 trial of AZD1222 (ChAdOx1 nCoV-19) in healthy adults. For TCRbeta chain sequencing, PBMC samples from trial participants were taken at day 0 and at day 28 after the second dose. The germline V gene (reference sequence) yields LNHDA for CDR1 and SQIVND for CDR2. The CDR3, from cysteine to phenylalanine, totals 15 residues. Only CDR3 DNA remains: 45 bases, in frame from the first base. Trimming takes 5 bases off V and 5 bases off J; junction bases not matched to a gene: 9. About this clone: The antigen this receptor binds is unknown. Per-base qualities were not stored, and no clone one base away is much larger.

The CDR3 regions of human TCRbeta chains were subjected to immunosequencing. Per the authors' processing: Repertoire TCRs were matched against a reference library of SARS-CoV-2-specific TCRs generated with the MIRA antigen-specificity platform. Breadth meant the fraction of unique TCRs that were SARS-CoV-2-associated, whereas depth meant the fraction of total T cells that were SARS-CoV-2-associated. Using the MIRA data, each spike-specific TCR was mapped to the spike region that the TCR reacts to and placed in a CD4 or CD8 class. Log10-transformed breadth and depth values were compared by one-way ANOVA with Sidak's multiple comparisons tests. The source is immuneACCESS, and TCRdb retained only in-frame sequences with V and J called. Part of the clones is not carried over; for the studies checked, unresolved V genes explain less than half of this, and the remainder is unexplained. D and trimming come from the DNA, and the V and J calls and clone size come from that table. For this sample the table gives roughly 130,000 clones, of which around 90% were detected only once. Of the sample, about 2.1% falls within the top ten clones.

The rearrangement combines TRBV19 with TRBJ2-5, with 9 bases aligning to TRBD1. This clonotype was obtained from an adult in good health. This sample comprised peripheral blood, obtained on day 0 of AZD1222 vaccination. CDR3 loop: CASSLLTGQGETQYF. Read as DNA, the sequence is TGTGCCAGTAGTCTCCTCACGGGACAGGGCGAGACCCAGTACTTC.